These 27 T cell receptor beta chains came from one sample sequenced in a study of blood T cell repertoires in COVID-19. Measured with immunoSEQ multiplex PCR; TCRdb has only the in-frame clones, and not every one. The sample carries 100,000 to 150,000 clones, 70% to 90% recorded once. Sample: peripheral blood. The receptors shown here come from a woman older than 75 with acute or convalescent COVID-19.

V is TRBV15 and J is TRBJ2-7, with D perhaps being TRBD1 or TRBD2 (5 bases each). The V end lost 4 bases, the J end lost 3 bases, and 16 bases lay between the germline ends. Per the germline V gene, CDR1 is LNHNV and CDR2 is YYDKDF (reference sequence). The CDR3 has 15 residues. The CDR3 sequence: CATSTDSNDYYEQYF. Here the CDR3 DNA reads TGTGCCACCAGCACAGACAGTAACGACTACTACGAGCAGTACTTC.

The rearrangement uses TRBV11-2 and TRBJ2-7, with 8 bases lining up with TRBD2. This CDR3 is built from 15 residues. The germline gives CDR1 SGHAT, CDR2 FQNNGV. V lost 2 bases and J lost 4; bases outside the gene matches: 7. The CDR3 coding sequence is TGTGCCAGCAGCTTATACGGGGGGGGCCGGTACGAGCAGTACTTC. As protein: CASSLYGGGRYEQYF.

The rearrangement joins TRBV7-9 to TRBJ1-3, with unresolved D. Deletions cut 5 bases from V and 2 bases from J, with 10 bases between. The CDR3 is 14 residues long. CDR1 is SEHNR, CDR2 FQNEAQ, per germline (reference sequence). CDR3 bases: TGTGCCAGCAGCAAAGACTTTGCTGGAAACACCATATATTTT. Amino acids: CASSKDFAGNTIYF.

The rearrangement links TRBV6-5 to TRBJ1-6; 9 bases line up with TRBD1. This CDR3 comprises 14 residues. V dropped 7 bases and J dropped 13; count of bases not matched to a gene: 11. The germline CDR1 and CDR2 sequences are MNHEY and SVGAGI. As DNA, the CDR3 is TGTGCCAGCACCGCCGGGACAGGGAGAGGTCCCCTCCACTTT. Its translation: CASTAGTGRGPLHF.

This chain links TRBV5-1 with TRBJ2-5, with 13 bases identical to TRBD2. Germline-derived CDR1 and CDR2 are SGHRS and YFSETQ. V trimming: 0 bases; J trimming: 0 bases; junction bases outside the gene matches: 2. The CDR3 spans 17 residues. The CDR3 region is CASSLGGTSGDQETQYF. The CDR3 DNA sequence: TGCGCCAGCAGCTTGGGCGGGACTAGCGGGGACCAAGAGACCCAGTACTTC.

V usage is TRBV6-2 or TRBV6-3 and J usage is TRBJ1-5, with TRBD1 matching 9 bases. V dropped 6 bases and J dropped 1; count of bases not matched to a gene: 13. The CDR3 sequence is 18 residues long. In germline, CDR1 is MNHEY, CDR2 SVGEGT. The CDR3 region is CASSIGPGQGPSNQPQHF. The CDR3 DNA reads TGTGCCAGCAGCATCGGACCGGGACAGGGACCGAGCAATCAGCCCCAGCATTTT.

This chain uses TRBV19 with TRBJ2-7; 9 nucleotides align to TRBD2. From germline, CDR1 is LNHDA and CDR2 SQIVND (reference sequence). V lost 5 bases to trimming and J lost 0 bases; unmatched junction nucleotides: 2. The CDR3 is 14 residues long. CDR3 DNA sequence: TGTGCCAGTAGTTTTAGCGGGAGCTCCTACGAGCAGTACTTC. As protein: CASSFSGSSYEQYF. Looking up the rest from reference TRBV19 and TRBJ2-7 gives the full variable domain: DGGITQSPKYLFRKEGQNVTLSCEQNLNHDAMYWYRQDPGQGLRLIYYSQIVNDFQKGDIAEGYSVSREKKESFPLTVTSAQKNPTAFYLCASSFSGSSYEQYFGPGTRLTVT.

The chain has TRBV30 and TRBJ1-5; no definite D call. The CDR3 spans 16 residues. Germline V gene sequence: CDR1 GTSNPN, CDR2 SVGIG (reference sequence). Trimming shortened V by 0 bases and J by 5 bases, and 17 bases separated the two germline ends. The CDR3 region has the DNA TGTGCCTGGAGTGTACGTCCCAAGGACTTCCATCAGCCCCAGCATTTT. Residues: CAWSVRPKDFHQPQHF.

This sequence joins TRBV5-4 and TRBJ2-2, with a tentative D call TRBD1 (5 bases). The germline CDR1 and CDR2 sequences are SGHNT and YYREEE (reference sequence). The CDR3 totals 13 residues. V dropped 4 bases and J dropped 3 bases, with 7 bases sitting between them. The CDR3 coding sequence is TGTGCCAGCAGCGTCAGGGACACCGGGGAGCTGTTTTTT. Translation gives CASSVRDTGELFF.

The V call is TRBV24-1, the J call TRBJ2-1; 9 positions match TRBD2. V gave up 3 bases and J gave up 6 bases; unmatched junction bases: 17. Germline CDR1 reads KGHDR; CDR2 reads SFDVKD. The CDR3 is 19 residues long. CDR3 residues: CATSDNTGFLAGASNEQFF. CDR3 in DNA: TGTGCCACCAGTGATAACACAGGGTTTTTAGCGGGAGCCTCCAATGAGCAGTTCTTC.

The CDR3 nucleotides are TGTGCCAGCAGTTACTCCCAGGCTGGGACAGACTATGGCTACACCTTC. It encodes CASSYSQAGTDYGYTF. This chain joins TRBV6-2 or TRBV6-3 and TRBJ1-2; 7 nucleotides align to TRBD1. V trimming: 0 bases; J trimming: 3 bases; junction bases outside the gene matches: 7. The CDR3 is made up of 16 amino acids. CDR1 and CDR2 (germline): MNHEY, SVGEGT.

The rearrangement links TRBV9 to TRBJ1-1, with D maybe TRBD1 (6 bases). Trimming cost V 4 bases and J 1 base, with 14 bases left between them. This CDR3 region has 15 residues. In germline, CDR1 is SGDLS, CDR2 YYNGEE. CDR3 amino acids: CASSTHDRPNTEAFF. CDR3 DNA: TGTGCCAGCAGCACCCACGACAGGCCGAACACTGAAGCTTTCTTT. The entire variable domain, with the rest obtained from reference TRBV9 and TRBJ1-1, is as follows: DSGVTQTPKHLITATGQRVTLRCSPRSGDLSVYWYQQSLDQGLQFLIQYYNGEERAKGNILERFSAQQFPDLHSELNLSSLELGDSALYFCASSTHDRPNTEAFFGQGTRLTVV.

This rearrangement joins TRBV10-3 to TRBJ2-2, with TRBD2 matching 14 bases. The CDR3 contains 15 residues. Per the germline V gene, CDR1 is ENHRY and CDR2 is SYGVKD. V lost 9 bases to trimming and J lost 3 bases; unmatched junction nucleotides: 3. DNA for the CDR3: TGTGCCATGGGACTAGCGGGGGCCTACACCGGGGAGCTGTTTTTT. The encoded protein is CAMGLAGAYTGELFF.

This clone was picked up one time. The J gene is TRBJ2-3, the V gene TRBV6-2 or TRBV6-3; D is undetermined. V was clipped by 5 bases and J by 3 bases, with 12 bases between them. The CDR3 is 14 residues long. The germline V gene has CDR1 MNHEY and CDR2 SVGEGT. CDR3 sequence: CASSPGRVTDTQYF. The DNA for the CDR3 is TGTGCCAGCAGTCCCGGTAGAGTGACAGATACGCAGTATTTT.

The J gene is TRBJ2-5, the V gene TRBV29-1, with a weak D call TRBD1 (6 bases). Trimming cost V 2 bases and J 4 bases, with 14 bases left between them. This CDR3 has 14 amino acids. Germline V lookup: CDR1 SQVTM, CDR2 ANQGSEA. The CDR3 coding sequence is TGCAGCGTTGAAACGTGGAGAGGGGGAGAGACCCAGTACTTC. Translation gives CSVETWRGGETQYF.

The CDR3: CASSGQAQETQYF. The CDR3 DNA is TGTGCCAGCAGTGGACAGGCTCAAGAGACCCAGTACTTC. The chain recombines TRBV7-7 with TRBJ2-5; TRBD1 matches 7 bases. V lost 6 bases and J lost 2; bases outside the gene matches: 3. Germline V gives CDR1 SSHAT, CDR2 FNYEAQ (reference sequence). CDR3 length equals 13 residues.

The rearrangement links TRBV12-3 or TRBV12-4 to TRBJ2-5, with D uncertain. Between the trimmed V and J ends, which lost 0 bases and 2 bases, there was a span of 4 bases. This CDR3 is built from 13 residues. The CDR3 nucleotides are TGTGCCAGCAGTTTAGCTAGACAAGAGACCCAGTACTTC. This codes for CASSLARQETQYF.

In its sample, this clone was seen once. The rearrangement uses TRBV5-5 and TRBJ2-6; D is unresolved. The CDR3 consists of 15 residues. Looked up from germline, CDR1 is SGHKS and CDR2 is YYEKEE (reference sequence). The ends were cut back, 0 bases at V and 6 bases at J, with 10 bases in the middle. The CDR3 DNA is TGTGCCAGCAGCTTGGACTCTCCCCTGGCCAACGTCCTGACTTTC. This codes for CASSLDSPLANVLTF.

The chain combines TRBV3-1 (or the pseudogene TRBV3-2) with TRBJ1-6; no firm D call. V lost 1 base, J lost 6 bases, and 7 bases lay in between. The CDR3 runs to 14 residues. The V gene's germline CDR1 is LGHDT and CDR2 YNNKEL (reference sequence). The CDR3 DNA reads TGTGCCAGCAGCCAAGTACTACTTAATTCACCCCTCCACTTT. Its protein product is CASSQVLLNSPLHF.

This clone is a singleton in its sample. This rearrangement joins TRBV6-4 to TRBJ2-3, with 9 positions matching TRBD2. Germline CDR1 is MRHNA and CDR2 is SNTAGT. After removal of 3 bases from V and 6 bases from J, the junction contained 1 base not matched to a gene. This CDR3 region has 13 residues. The chain's CDR3 is CASSEAGGDTQYF. The CDR3 nucleotides read TGTGCCAGCAGTGAGGCGGGGGGGGATACGCAGTATTTT.

The table lists this clone with a count of one. This sequence joins TRBV9 and TRBJ2-1; 8 nucleotides agree with TRBD1. Germline V gene sequence: CDR1 SGDLS, CDR2 YYNGEE. The CDR3 covers 14 residues. The V and J ends lost 4 bases and 8 bases, in that order; junction bases with no gene match: 8. CDR3 residues: CASSTWTGTDEQFF. CDR3 nucleotide sequence: TGTGCCAGCAGCACCTGGACAGGGACCGATGAGCAGTTCTTC.

This chain uses TRBV6-5 with TRBJ1-1; 10 bases are shared with TRBD1. Germline lookup yields CDR1 MNHEY and CDR2 SVGAGI. The ends lost 2 bases at V and 11 bases at J; junction bases unmatched: 2. CDR3 size: 12 residues. CDR3: CASSYGTGVAFF. The DNA for the CDR3 is TGTGCCAGCAGTTACGGGACAGGGGTGGCTTTCTTT.

V usage is TRBV7-9 and J usage is TRBJ2-1, with 7 bases fitting TRBD2. Germline lookup yields CDR1 SEHNR and CDR2 FQNEAQ (reference sequence). The CDR3 length is 16 residues. Trimming took 2 bases from V and 10 from J; bases not matched to a gene: 14. CDR3 DNA: TGTGCCAGCAGCTTATATCAAGGGAGCGGGGTTCGGGAGCAGTTCTTC. This translates into CASSLYQGSGVREQFF. Together with reference TRBV7-9 and TRBJ2-1, the CDR3 gives the full variable domain: DTGVSQNPRHKITKRGQNVTFRCDPISEHNRLYWYRQTLGQGPEFLTYFQNEAQLEKSRLLSDRFSAERPKGSFSTLEIQRTEQGDSAMYLCASSLYQGSGVREQFFGPGTRLTVL.

V gene TRBV4-3 combines with J gene TRBJ1-2; TRBD1 might be the D (6 bases). CDR3 length equals 16 residues. V lost 0 bases and J 0 bases, leaving 11 bases between the germline ends. The germline CDR1 and CDR2 sequences are LGHNA and YSLEER. The CDR3 region is CASSQDIQGSNYGYTF. CDR3 bases: TGCGCCAGCAGCCAAGATATTCAGGGGTCTAACTATGGCTACACCTTC.

The rearrangement links TRBV12-5 to TRBJ1-6; D is perhaps TRBD1 (6 bases). The CDR3 consists of 13 residues. Looked up from germline, CDR1 is LGHNT and CDR2 is FRNRAP. Trimming left V 4 bases short and J 10 bases short, with 11 bases between. Here the CDR3 reads CASGSGQKSPLHF. CDR3 DNA sequence: TGTGCTAGTGGTTCCGGACAGAAATCACCCCTCCACTTT.

This clone appeared once. This chain uses TRBV11-2 with TRBJ2-7, with D possibly TRBD1 on 6 matching bases. Germline-derived CDR1 and CDR2 are SGHAT and FQNNGV. The CDR3 loop spans 16 amino acids. V lost 5 bases and J 4 bases, leaving 21 bases between the germline ends. CDR3 coding DNA: TGTGCCAGCAGCCACCTCGGCGGCAGGGGCCCATACGAGCAGTACTTC. This codes for CASSHLGGRGPYEQYF. The complete variable domain, with remaining parts taken from reference TRBV11-2 and TRBJ2-7, reads EAGVAQSPRYKIIEKRQSVAFWCNPISGHATLYWYQQILGQGPKLLIQFQNNGVVDDSQLPKDRFSAERLKGVDSTLKIQPAKLEDSAVYLCASSHLGGRGPYEQYFGPGTRLTVT.

The chain combines TRBV6-5 with TRBJ1-5; perhaps TRBD1 as D (5 bases). Germline CDR1 reads MNHEY; CDR2 reads SVGAGI. Trimming removed 6 bases from V and 3 bases from J, with 9 bases in between. CDR3 length: 13 residues. CDR3 sequence: CASSPQDNQPQHF. CDR3 DNA: TGTGCCAGCAGCCCACAGGACAATCAGCCCCAGCATTTT.